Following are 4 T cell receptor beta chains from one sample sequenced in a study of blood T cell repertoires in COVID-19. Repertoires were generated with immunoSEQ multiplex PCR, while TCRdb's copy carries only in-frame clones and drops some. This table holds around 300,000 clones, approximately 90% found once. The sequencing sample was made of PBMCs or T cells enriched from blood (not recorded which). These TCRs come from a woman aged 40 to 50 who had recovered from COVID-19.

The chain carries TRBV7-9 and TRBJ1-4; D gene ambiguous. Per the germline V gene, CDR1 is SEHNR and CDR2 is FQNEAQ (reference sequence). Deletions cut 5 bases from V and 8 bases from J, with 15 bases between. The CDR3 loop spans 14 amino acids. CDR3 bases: TGTGCCAGCAGCCTACGGGGTGGCGGCGAAAAACTGTTTTTT. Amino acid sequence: CASSLRGGGEKLFF. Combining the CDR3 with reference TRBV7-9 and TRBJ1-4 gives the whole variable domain DTGVSQNPRHKITKRGQNVTFRCDPISEHNRLYWYRQTLGQGPEFLTYFQNEAQLEKSRLLSDRFSAERPKGSFSTLEIQRTEQGDSAMYLCASSLRGGGEKLFFGSGTQLSVL.

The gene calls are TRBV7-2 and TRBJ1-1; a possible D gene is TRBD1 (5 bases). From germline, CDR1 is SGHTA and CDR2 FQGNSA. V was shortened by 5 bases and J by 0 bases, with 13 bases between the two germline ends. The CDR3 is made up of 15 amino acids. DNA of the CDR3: TGTGCCAGCAGCCTCCTAAGGGGCGTGAACACTGAAGCTTTCTTT. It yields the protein CASSLLRGVNTEAFF.

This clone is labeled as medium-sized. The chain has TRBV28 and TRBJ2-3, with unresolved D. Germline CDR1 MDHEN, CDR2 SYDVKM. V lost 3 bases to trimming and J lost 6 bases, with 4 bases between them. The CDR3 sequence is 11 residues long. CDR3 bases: TGTGCCAGCAGTTTCGTCGATACGCAGTATTTT. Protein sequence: CASSFVDTQYF.

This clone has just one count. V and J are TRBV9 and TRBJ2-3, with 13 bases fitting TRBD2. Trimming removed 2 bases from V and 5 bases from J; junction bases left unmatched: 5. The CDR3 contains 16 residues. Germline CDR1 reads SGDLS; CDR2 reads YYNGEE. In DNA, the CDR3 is TGTGCCAGCAGCGTCGGGACTAGCGGGATGGGAGATACGCAGTATTTT. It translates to CASSVGTSGMGDTQYF.